This T cell receptor (beta chain) emerged from a study of beta chain features in type 1 diabetes. Findings and caveats of the study: Shortening that was moderate but significant affected the TCRB CDR3s of Type 1 diabetes patients in all four CD4+ subsets.

CDR1 MNHEY and CDR2 SVGAGI come from the germline V gene. With 6 bases removed from V and 8 bases from J, the gap between germline ends came to 13 bases. The CDR3 is 13 residues long. Every bit of the isolated RNA underwent reverse transcription, so sequencing read expressed TCRB transcripts. Data came from immunoSEQ multiplex PCR; TCRdb stores just in-frame clones and leaves some out. Of about 160,000 clones detected, approximately 8.1% appear once; the ten largest clones hold 0.94%. As regards this clone: The target antigen is unknown.

The gene calls are TRBV6-5 and TRBJ1-4; D is unclear. Sequencing was performed on central memory CD4+ T cells from blood. This clonotype was obtained from a woman between 40 and 50 years old with type 1 diabetes. The chain's CDR3 is CASSGSLGEKLFF. DNA of the CDR3: TGTGCCAGCAGCGGGAGTCTGGGGGAAAAACTGTTTTTT.